The subject of this entry is one T cell receptor (beta chain). Antigen specificity is unknown. PCR amplification relied on 60 Vbeta primers (plus 13 Jbeta primers). Profiled with immunoSEQ multiplex PCR; TCRdb holds only in-frame clones, not every one. The sample shows some 110,000 clones, 60% to 80% of them seen only once. Donors were ostensibly healthy at sampling, although undocumented immune exposures were probable. These data are taken from a study of cytomegalovirus exposure and HLA in healthy donors. Study results and limitations: Rarity held for most TCR sequences, but there were some public TCRs that occurred in many donors. TCR beta V- and J-gene trimming was later associated with a missense DCLRE1C variant. Later work showed greater clonal expansion in HLA-associated TCR beta chains than in equally common others.

Unmatched junction bases numbered 4, after V lost 5 bases and J lost 6 bases. This CDR3 is 13 amino acids long. Germline assignment: CDR1 SGHVS and CDR2 FQNEAQ. This receptor was obtained from a man aged 55-75 years in good health and CMV-seropositive. Sequenced input: PBMCs. This chain uses TRBV7-8 with TRBJ2-7; TRBD2 aligns across 10 bases. The CDR3 loop reads CASSLSGGVEQYF. CDR3 bases: TGTGCCAGCAGCCTCAGCGGGGGGGTCGAGCAGTACTTC.